This T cell receptor (beta chain) was sequenced in a study of blood T cell repertoires in COVID-19. Produced via immunoSEQ multiplex PCR; TCRdb's table is partial and in-frame only. Among 250,000 to 350,000 clones listed, 85% to 90% were seen once. The clonotype was recovered from a woman aged 18-29 years who had recovered from COVID-19. The sequenced sample consisted of PBMCs or T cells enriched from blood (not recorded which).

The CDR3 region has the DNA TGTGCCTCTCCTCTGGGCCCCCTCGCGTCTCGCACTGAAGCTTTCTTT. Amino acids: CASPLGPLASRTEAFF. The chain carries TRBV30 and TRBJ1-1, with unresolved D. Germline CDR1 is GTSNPN and CDR2 is SVGIG (reference sequence). Deletions cut 7 bases from V and 4 bases from J, with 25 bases between. The CDR3 spans 16 residues.